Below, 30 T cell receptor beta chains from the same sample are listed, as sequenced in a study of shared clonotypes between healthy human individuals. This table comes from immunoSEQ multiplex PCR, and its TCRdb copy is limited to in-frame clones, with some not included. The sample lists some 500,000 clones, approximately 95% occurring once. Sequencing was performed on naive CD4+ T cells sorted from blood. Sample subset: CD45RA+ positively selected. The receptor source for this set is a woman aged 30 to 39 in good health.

Here the CDR3 DNA reads TGTGCCAGCAGTTTCCAGCAGACCCAGTACTTC. Translating gives CASSFQQTQYF. This sequence joins TRBV27 and TRBJ2-5; no reliable D call. Looked up from germline, CDR1 is MNHEY and CDR2 is SMNVEV (reference sequence). The CDR3 loop spans 11 amino acids. Trimming removed 3 bases at V and 6 bases at J, with 5 bases between.

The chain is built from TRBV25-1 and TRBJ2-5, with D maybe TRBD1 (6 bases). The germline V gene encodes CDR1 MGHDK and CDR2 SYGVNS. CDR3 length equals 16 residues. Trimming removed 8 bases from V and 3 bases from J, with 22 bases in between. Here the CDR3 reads CASSPGTTGVKETQYF. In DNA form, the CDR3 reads TGTGCCAGCTCCCCCGGCACGACAGGAGTAAAAGAGACCCAGTACTTC.

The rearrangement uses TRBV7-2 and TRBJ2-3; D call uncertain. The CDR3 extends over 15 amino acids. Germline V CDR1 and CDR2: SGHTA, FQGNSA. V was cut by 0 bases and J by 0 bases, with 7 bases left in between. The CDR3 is CASSLASTSTDTQYF. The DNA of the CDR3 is TGTGCCAGCAGCTTAGCGTCGACCAGCACAGATACGCAGTATTTT.

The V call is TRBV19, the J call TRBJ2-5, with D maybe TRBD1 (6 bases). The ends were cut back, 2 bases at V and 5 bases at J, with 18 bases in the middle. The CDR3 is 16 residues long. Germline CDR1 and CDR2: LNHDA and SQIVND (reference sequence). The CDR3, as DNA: TGTGCCAGTAGTATAAGTTGGCCAGGGGCTGGGGAGACCCAGTACTTC. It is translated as CASSISWPGAGETQYF. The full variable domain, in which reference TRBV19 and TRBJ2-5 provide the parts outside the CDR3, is DGGITQSPKYLFRKEGQNVTLSCEQNLNHDAMYWYRQDPGQGLRLIYYSQIVNDFQKGDIAEGYSVSREKKESFPLTVTSAQKNPTAFYLCASSISWPGAGETQYFGPGTRLLVL.

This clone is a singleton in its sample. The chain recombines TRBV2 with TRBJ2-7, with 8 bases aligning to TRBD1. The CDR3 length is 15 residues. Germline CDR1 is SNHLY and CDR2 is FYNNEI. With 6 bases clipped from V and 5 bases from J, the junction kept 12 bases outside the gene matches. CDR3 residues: CASRLQGASGNEQYF. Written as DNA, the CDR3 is TGTGCCAGCAGACTTCAGGGGGCCTCGGGAAACGAGCAGTACTTC.

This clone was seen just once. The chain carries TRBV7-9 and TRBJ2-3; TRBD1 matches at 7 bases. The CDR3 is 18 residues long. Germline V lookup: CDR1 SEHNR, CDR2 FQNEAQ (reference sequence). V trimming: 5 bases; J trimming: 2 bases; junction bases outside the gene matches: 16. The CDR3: CASSPSTGPIPFTDTQYF. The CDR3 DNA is TGTGCCAGCAGCCCCTCGACAGGGCCCATCCCATTCACAGATACGCAGTATTTT.

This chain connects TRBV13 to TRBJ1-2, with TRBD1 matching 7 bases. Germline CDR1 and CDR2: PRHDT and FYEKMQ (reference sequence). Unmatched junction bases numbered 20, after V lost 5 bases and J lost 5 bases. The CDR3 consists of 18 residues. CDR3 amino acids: CASSQSPGQAGSYYGYTF. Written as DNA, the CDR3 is TGTGCCAGCAGCCAGTCTCCAGGACAGGCGGGGAGCTATTATGGCTACACCTTC.

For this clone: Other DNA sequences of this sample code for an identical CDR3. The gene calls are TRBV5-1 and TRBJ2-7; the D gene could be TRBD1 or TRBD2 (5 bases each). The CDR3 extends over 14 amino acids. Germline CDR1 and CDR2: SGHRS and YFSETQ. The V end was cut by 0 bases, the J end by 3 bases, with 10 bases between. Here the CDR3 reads CASSLDGTVYEQYF. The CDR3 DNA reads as TGCGCCAGCAGCTTGGATGGGACGGTCTACGAGCAGTACTTC. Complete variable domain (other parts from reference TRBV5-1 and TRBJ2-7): KAGVTQTPRYLIKTRGQQVTLSCSPISGHRSVSWYQQTPGQGLQFLFEYFSETQRNKGNFPGRFSGRQFSNSRSEMNVSTLELGDSALYLCASSLDGTVYEQYFGPGTRLTVT.

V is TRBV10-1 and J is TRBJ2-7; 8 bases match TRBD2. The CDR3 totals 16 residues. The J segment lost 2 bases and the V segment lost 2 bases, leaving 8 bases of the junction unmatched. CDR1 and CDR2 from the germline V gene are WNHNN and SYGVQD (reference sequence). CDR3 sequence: CASSEVPTSGPYEQYF. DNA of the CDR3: TGCGCCAGCAGTGAGGTCCCTACTAGCGGCCCCTACGAGCAGTACTTC.

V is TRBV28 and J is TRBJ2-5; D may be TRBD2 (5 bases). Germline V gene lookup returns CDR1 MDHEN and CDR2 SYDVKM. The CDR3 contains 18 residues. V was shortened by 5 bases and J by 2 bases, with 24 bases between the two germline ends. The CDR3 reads CASSVGGAAGTLQETQYF. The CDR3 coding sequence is TGTGCCAGCAGTGTAGGCGGAGCGGCGGGCACCCTTCAAGAGACCCAGTACTTC.

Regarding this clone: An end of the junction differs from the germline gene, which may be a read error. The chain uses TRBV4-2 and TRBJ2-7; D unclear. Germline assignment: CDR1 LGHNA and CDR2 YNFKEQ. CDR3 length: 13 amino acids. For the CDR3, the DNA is TGTGCCAGCAGCCAAGATGACTCCCACGAGCAGTACTTC. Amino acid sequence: CASSQDDSHEQYF.

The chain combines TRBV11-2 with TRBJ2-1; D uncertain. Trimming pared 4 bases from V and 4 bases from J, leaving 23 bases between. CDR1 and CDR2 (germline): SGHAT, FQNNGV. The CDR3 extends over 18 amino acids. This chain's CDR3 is CASSSPLSYRPQYNEQFF. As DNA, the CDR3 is TGTGCCAGCAGCTCGCCCCTCTCCTATAGGCCCCAATACAATGAGCAGTTCTTC.

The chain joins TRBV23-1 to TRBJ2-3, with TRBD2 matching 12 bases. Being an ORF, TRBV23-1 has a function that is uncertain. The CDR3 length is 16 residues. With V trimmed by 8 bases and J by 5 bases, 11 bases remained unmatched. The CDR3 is CASRRRLAGEVDTQYF. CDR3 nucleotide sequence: TGCGCCAGCCGTCGGAGACTAGCGGGAGAGGTAGATACGCAGTATTTT.

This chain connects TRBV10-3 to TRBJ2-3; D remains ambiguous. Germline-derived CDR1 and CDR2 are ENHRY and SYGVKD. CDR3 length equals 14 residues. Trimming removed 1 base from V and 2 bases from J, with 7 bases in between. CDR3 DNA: TGTGCCATCAGTGAGTTCTCCGACACAGATACGCAGTATTTT. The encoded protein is CAISEFSDTDTQYF.

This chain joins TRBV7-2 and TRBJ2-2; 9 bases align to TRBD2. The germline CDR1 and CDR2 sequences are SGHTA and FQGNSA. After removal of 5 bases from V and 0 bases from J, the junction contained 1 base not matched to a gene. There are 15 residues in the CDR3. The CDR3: CASSPSGTNTGELFF. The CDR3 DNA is TGTGCCAGCAGCCCTAGCGGGACGAACACCGGGGAGCTGTTTTTT. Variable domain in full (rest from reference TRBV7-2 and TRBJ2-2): GAGVSQSPSNKVTEKGKDVELRCDPISGHTALYWYRQSLGQGLEFLIYFQGNSAPDKSGLPSDRFSAERTGGSVSTLTIQRTQQEDSAVYLCASSPSGTNTGELFFGEGSRLTVL.

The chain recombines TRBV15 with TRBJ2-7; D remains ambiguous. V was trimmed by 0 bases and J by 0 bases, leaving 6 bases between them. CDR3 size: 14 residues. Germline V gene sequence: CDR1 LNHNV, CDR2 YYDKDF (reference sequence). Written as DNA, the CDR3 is TGTGCCACCAGCAGAGATCGGAGCTCCTACGAGCAGTACTTC. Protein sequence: CATSRDRSSYEQYF.

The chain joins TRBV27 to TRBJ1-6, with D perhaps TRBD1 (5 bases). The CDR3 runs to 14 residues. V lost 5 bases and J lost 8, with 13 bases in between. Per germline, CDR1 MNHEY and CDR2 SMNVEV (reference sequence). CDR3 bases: TGTGCCAGCAGTGACGGGACGGCGTATTCACCCCTCCACTTT. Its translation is CASSDGTAYSPLHF.

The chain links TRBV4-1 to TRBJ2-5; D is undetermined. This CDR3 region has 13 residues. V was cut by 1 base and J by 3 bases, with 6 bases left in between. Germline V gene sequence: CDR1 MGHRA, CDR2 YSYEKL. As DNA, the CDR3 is TGCGCCAGCAGCCAAGGATGGGAAGAGACCCAGTACTTC. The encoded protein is CASSQGWEETQYF.

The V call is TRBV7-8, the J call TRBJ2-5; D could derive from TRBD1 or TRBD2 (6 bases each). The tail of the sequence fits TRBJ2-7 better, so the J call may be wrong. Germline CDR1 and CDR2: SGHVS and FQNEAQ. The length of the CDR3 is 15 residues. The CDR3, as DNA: TGTGCCAGCAGCCTGACTCCGGGGGCTACCTACGAGCAGTACTTC. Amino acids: CASSLTPGATYEQYF.

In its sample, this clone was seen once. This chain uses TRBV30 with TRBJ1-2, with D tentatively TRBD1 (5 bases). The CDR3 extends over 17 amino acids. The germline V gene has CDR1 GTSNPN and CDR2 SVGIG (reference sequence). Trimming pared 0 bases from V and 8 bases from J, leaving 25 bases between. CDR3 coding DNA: TGTGCCTGGAGTGTTTCGCTGATGGGGCAGCGGTACCCCGGCTACACCTTC. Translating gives CAWSVSLMGQRYPGYTF.

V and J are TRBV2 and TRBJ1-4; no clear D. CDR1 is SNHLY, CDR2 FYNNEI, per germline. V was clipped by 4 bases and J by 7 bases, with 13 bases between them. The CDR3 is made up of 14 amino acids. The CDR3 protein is CASSVEGNTEKLFF. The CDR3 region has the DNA TGTGCCAGCAGTGTGGAAGGGAATACTGAAAAACTGTTTTTT.

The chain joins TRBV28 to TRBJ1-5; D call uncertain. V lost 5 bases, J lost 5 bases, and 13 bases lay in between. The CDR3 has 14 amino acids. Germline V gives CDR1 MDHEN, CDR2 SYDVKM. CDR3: CASSTGGIDQPQHF. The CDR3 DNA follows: TGTGCCAGCAGTACTGGAGGGATTGATCAGCCCCAGCATTTT.

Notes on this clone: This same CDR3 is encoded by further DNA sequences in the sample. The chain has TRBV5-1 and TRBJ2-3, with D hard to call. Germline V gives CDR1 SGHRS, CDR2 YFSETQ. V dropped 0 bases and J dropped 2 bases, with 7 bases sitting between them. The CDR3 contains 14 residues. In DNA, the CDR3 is TGCGCCAGCAGCTTGGGGCAGGACACAGATACGCAGTATTTT. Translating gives CASSLGQDTDTQYF.

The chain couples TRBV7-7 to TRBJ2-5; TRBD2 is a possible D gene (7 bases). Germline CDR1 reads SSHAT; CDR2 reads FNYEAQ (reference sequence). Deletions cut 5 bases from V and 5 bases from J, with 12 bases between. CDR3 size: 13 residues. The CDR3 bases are TGTGCCAGCAGCCGCGGGGGCGACGAGACCCAGTACTTC. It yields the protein CASSRGGDETQYF.

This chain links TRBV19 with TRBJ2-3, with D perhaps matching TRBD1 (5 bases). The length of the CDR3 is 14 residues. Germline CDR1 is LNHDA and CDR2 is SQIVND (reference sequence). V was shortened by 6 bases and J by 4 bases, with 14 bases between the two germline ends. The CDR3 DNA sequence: TGTGCCAGTAGACCAGGGCATGGGGCAGATACGCAGTATTTT. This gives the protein CASRPGHGADTQYF.

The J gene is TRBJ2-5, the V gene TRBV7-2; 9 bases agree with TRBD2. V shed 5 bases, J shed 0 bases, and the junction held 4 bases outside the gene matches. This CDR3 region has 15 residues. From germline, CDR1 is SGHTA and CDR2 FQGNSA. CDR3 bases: TGTGCCAGCAGCCGAACTAGCGGGTACCAAGAGACCCAGTACTTC. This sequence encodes CASSRTSGYQETQYF.

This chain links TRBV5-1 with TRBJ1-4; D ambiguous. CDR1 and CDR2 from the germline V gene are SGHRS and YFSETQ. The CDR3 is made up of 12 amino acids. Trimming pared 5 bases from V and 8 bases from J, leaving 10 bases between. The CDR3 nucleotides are TGCGCCAGCAGGGATCCCCGGGAAAAACTGTTTTTT. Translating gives CASRDPREKLFF.

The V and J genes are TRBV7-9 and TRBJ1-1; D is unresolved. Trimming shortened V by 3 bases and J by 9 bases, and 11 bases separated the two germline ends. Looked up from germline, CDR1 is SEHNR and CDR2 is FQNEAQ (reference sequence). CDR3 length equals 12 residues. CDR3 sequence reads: CASSFRQEQAFF. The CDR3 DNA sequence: TGTGCCAGCAGCTTTAGACAAGAGCAAGCTTTCTTT.

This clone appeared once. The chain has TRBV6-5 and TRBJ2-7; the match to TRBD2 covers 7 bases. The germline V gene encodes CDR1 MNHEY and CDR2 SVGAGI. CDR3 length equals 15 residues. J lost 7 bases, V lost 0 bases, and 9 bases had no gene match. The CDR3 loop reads CASSYSSGEGWEQYF. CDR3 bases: TGTGCCAGCAGTTACTCATCTGGGGAGGGATGGGAGCAGTACTTC.

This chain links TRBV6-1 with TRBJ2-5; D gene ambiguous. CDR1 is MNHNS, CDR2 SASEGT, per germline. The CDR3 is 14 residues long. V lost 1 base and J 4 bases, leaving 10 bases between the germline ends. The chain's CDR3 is CASSEVRLSETQYF. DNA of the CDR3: TGTGCCAGCAGTGAAGTGAGACTGTCAGAGACCCAGTACTTC.